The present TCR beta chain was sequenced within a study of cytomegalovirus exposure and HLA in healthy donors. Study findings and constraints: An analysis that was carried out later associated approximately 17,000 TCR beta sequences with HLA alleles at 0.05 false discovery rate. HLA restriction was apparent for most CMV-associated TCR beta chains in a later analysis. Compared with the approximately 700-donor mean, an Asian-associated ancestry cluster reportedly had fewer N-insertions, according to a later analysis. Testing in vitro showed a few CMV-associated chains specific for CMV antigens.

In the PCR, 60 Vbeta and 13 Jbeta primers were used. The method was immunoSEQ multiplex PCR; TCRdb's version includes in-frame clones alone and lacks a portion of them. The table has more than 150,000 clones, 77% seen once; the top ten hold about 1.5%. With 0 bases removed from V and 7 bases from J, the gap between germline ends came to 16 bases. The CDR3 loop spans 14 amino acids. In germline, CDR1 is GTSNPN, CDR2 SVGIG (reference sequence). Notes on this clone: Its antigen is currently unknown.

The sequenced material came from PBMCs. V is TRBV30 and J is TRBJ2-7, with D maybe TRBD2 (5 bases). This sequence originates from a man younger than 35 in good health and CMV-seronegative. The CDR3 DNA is TGTGCCTGGAGTGTACCGGGCAGCCCGGGAGAGCAGTACTTC. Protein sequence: CAWSVPGSPGEQYF.